This T cell receptor beta chain is from a study of cytomegalovirus exposure and HLA in healthy donors. A remark on this clone: Its antigen remains unknown.

Study conclusions and caveats: A missense variant in DCLRE1C was later tied to TCR beta V- and J-gene trimming. Accurate HLA-A and HLA-B prediction from TCR beta sequences was reported for most subjects. Previous analysis showed most TCR beta V segments were productive about 90% or about 30% of the time.

The PCR contained 60 Vbeta and 13 Jbeta primers. Generated by immunoSEQ multiplex PCR, the TCRdb table keeps only in-frame clones and is missing some. Of more than 150,000 clones listed, 70% to 80% are singletons. The receptor was derived from a middle-aged man in good health and CMV-seronegative. The sequencing input was PBMCs.

The CDR3 sequence: CASSAVQGPIPYGYTF. CDR3 bases: TGTGCCAGCTCAGCTGTTCAGGGGCCCATTCCCTATGGCTACACCTTC. The rearrangement links TRBV18 to TRBJ1-2; a possible D gene is TRBD1 (6 bases). The CDR3 loop spans 16 amino acids. Germline V gene sequence: CDR1 KGHSH, CDR2 LQKENI. The V gene lost 5 bases and the J gene lost 4 bases, with 20 bases spanning the gap.